These 30 T cell receptor beta chains share one sample of origin, sequenced in a study of cytomegalovirus exposure and HLA in healthy donors. Primers for the PCR totalled 60 Vbeta and 13 Jbeta. Some clones are missing from TCRdb's copy, which holds only in-frame ones; the method was immunoSEQ multiplex PCR. The profile shows over 150,000 clones, 80% of them singletons. What was sequenced was PBMCs. These TCRs come from a middle-aged woman in good health and CMV-seropositive.

The rearrangement joins TRBV9 to TRBJ2-3; tentative D call: TRBD2 (5 bases). Germline loops: CDR1 SGDLS, CDR2 YYNGEE. CDR3 size: 16 residues. The V end was cut by 1 base, the J end by 6 bases, with 18 bases between. As DNA, the CDR3 is TGTGCCAGCAGCGTATCTGGTAGCGTGAATGGGGATACGCAGTATTTT. As protein: CASSVSGSVNGDTQYF.

The J gene is TRBJ1-3, the V gene TRBV18; possibly TRBD1 for D (5 bases). The CDR3 runs to 15 residues. The V end was cut by 8 bases, the J end by 1 base, with 15 bases between. Germline CDR1 KGHSH, CDR2 LQKENI. DNA of the CDR3: TGTGCCAGCACCGACCGGGACTCATCTGGAAACACCATATATTTT. Translating it yields CASTDRDSSGNTIYF.

The rearrangement links TRBV18 to TRBJ2-3, with 11 bases that match TRBD2. J gave up 1 base and V 2 bases, and 11 bases lay outside the gene matches. This CDR3 has 19 residues. Germline V gene lookup returns CDR1 KGHSH and CDR2 LQKENI. CDR3 DNA sequence: TGTGCCAGCTCACCATTCCTGGGTCAACTAGCGGGGGGCACAGATACGCAGTATTTT. Translating it yields CASSPFLGQLAGGTDTQYF.

This sequence joins TRBV6-7 and TRBJ1-5; D perhaps matches TRBD1 (5 bases). TRBV6-7 is reported as an ORF; its role is uncertain. Trimming left V 7 bases short and J 0 bases short, with 13 bases between. CDR3 length: 15 residues. CDR3 DNA: TGTGCCAGCATTCCCGGACACTATAGCAATCAGCCCCAGCATTTT. This codes for CASIPGHYSNQPQHF.

This chain connects TRBV19 to TRBJ2-5; D is possibly TRBD1 (6 bases). The CDR3 runs 15 residues. Germline V gene lookup returns CDR1 LNHDA and CDR2 SQIVND (reference sequence). V lost 3 bases and J lost 13, with 24 bases in between. For the CDR3, the DNA is TGTGCCAGTAGTATTGAAGGTACACAGGGCCGATCGAGGTACTTC. The encoded protein is CASSIEGTQGRSRYF.

The gene calls are TRBV19 and TRBJ2-3, with D unclear. The length of the CDR3 is 16 residues. CDR1 and CDR2 (germline): LNHDA, SQIVND (reference sequence). Between the trimmed V and J ends, which lost 3 bases and 0 bases, there was a span of 13 bases. Written as DNA, the CDR3 is TGTGCCAGTAGTATCAAACAGCTTACTAGCACAGATACGCAGTATTTT. It is translated as CASSIKQLTSTDTQYF.

The J gene is TRBJ2-7, the V gene TRBV27; 10 bases align to TRBD2. The CDR3 length is 19 residues. In germline, CDR1 is MNHEY, CDR2 SMNVEV (reference sequence). Trimming cost V 4 bases and J 0 bases; bases outside gene matches: 15. The CDR3 region is CASSSRTSGALHRSYEQYF. The CDR3 region has the DNA TGTGCCAGCAGTTCGAGGACTAGCGGAGCTCTTCACCGCTCCTACGAGCAGTACTTC.

The chain combines TRBV5-1 with TRBJ2-3; the D is unclear. CDR1 is SGHRS, CDR2 YFSETQ, per germline. The CDR3 extends over 15 amino acids. The V and J ends lost 7 bases and 3 bases respectively, with 18 bases between them. CDR3 protein: CASGTSETRTDTQYF. The CDR3 DNA reads as TGCGCCAGCGGCACGAGCGAGACGAGGACAGATACGCAGTATTTT.

The chain recombines TRBV28 with TRBJ1-3; TRBD1 agrees at 11 bases. After removal of 3 bases from V and 0 bases from J, the junction contained 13 bases not matched to a gene. CDR1 and CDR2 from the germline V gene are MDHEN and SYDVKM. The CDR3 runs 20 residues. The CDR3: CASSFTRDRGRRNSGNTIYF. The CDR3 DNA reads as TGTGCCAGCAGTTTCACCCGGGACAGGGGGAGACGGAACTCTGGAAACACCATATATTTT.

This sequence joins TRBV6-1 and TRBJ1-1; 7 bases match TRBD1. Unmatched junction bases numbered 4, after V lost 5 bases and J lost 1 base. Germline loops: CDR1 MNHNS, CDR2 SASEGT. This CDR3 contains 14 residues. Here the CDR3 reads CASSPKGANTEAFF. CDR3 DNA: TGTGCCAGCAGTCCCAAGGGGGCGAACACTGAAGCTTTCTTT.

This clone was detected only once. This chain connects TRBV6-4 to TRBJ1-4; 9 positions agree with TRBD1. Germline V lookup: CDR1 MRHNA, CDR2 SNTAGT. The trim removed 6 bases at V and 3 bases at J, leaving 2 bases unmatched. The CDR3 covers 14 residues. The CDR3 reads CASSWDRANEKLFF. DNA of the CDR3: TGTGCCAGCAGCTGGGACAGGGCTAATGAAAAACTGTTTTTT.

The rearrangement links TRBV19 to TRBJ2-6, with TRBD1 matching 9 bases. J lost 4 bases, V lost 4 bases, and 11 bases had no gene match. The CDR3 totals 18 residues. The germline V gene encodes CDR1 LNHDA and CDR2 SQIVND (reference sequence). This CDR3 reads CASSRDGTGSLGANVLTF. The CDR3 nucleotides are TGTGCCAGTAGTAGGGATGGGACAGGGTCTCTGGGGGCCAACGTCCTGACTTTC.

The CDR3 DNA is TGTGCCATCAGTGAAAGACAGGGGGCGAAGAACACTGAAGCTTTCTTT. Amino acids: CAISERQGAKNTEAFF. The chain links TRBV10-3 to TRBJ1-1, with 10 bases identical to TRBD1. Trimming took 3 bases from V and 1 from J; bases not matched to a gene: 5. The germline V gene has CDR1 ENHRY and CDR2 SYGVKD. The CDR3 is made up of 16 amino acids.

The CDR3 DNA reads TGCGCCAGCAGCTTCGGGACAGGGAACTATGGCTACACCTTC. As protein: CASSFGTGNYGYTF. This chain joins TRBV5-1 and TRBJ1-2, with 9 bases aligning to TRBD1. The CDR3 sequence is 14 residues long. With 2 bases clipped from V and 2 bases from J, the junction kept 1 base outside the gene matches. CDR1 and CDR2 (germline): SGHRS, YFSETQ.

As concerns this clone: The sample contains more than one DNA sequence encoding this CDR3. CDR3 in amino acids: CASSLASTDTQYF. Written as DNA, the CDR3 is TGTGCCAGCAGCTTAGCTAGCACAGATACGCAGTATTTT. The chain has TRBV11-3 and TRBJ2-3; D ambiguous. Trimming shortened V by 1 base and J by 0 bases, and 2 bases separated the two germline ends. The CDR3 extends over 13 amino acids. Germline V gene sequence: CDR1 SGHNT, CDR2 YENEEA.

This rearrangement joins TRBV28 to TRBJ1-2; tentatively, D is TRBD1 (5 bases). This CDR3 spans 14 amino acids. Germline V lookup: CDR1 MDHEN, CDR2 SYDVKM. V gave up 7 bases and J gave up 5 bases, with 17 bases separating them. DNA of the CDR3: TGTGCCAGCACCTTGGAGGGGCGGAGGTATGGCTACACCTTC. Amino acids: CASTLEGRRYGYTF.

This clone showed up just a few times. The rearrangement links TRBV5-1 to TRBJ2-2; D may be TRBD2 (6 bases). V gave up 0 bases and J gave up 0 bases, with 12 bases separating them. The CDR3 loop spans 17 amino acids. In germline, CDR1 is SGHRS, CDR2 YFSETQ. CDR3 nucleotides: TGCGCCAGCAGCTTGGGTCCCGCGGGATCGAACACCGGGGAGCTGTTTTTT. Translation gives CASSLGPAGSNTGELFF.

This clone showed up just a few times. The V call is TRBV29-1, the J call TRBJ2-1, with TRBD2 matching 10 bases. Looked up from germline, CDR1 is SQVTM and CDR2 is ANQGSEA. With 7 bases clipped from V and 8 bases from J, the junction kept 23 bases outside the gene matches. CDR3 size: 18 residues. This CDR3 is CSAPSGSGGLSSYHEQFF. The CDR3 DNA follows: TGCAGCGCTCCTAGCGGGAGTGGTGGTTTATCTAGCTATCATGAGCAGTTCTTC.

V is TRBV7-9 and J is TRBJ2-5; no clear D. The CDR3 spans 11 residues. Between the trimmed V and J ends, which lost 5 bases and 5 bases, there was a span of 6 bases. Germline V gene lookup returns CDR1 SEHNR and CDR2 FQNEAQ (reference sequence). Here the CDR3 DNA reads TGTGCCAGCAGCAATTCGGAGACCCAGTACTTC. Its protein product is CASSNSETQYF. The full variable domain, with the rest looked up from reference TRBV7-9 and TRBJ2-5, is DTGVSQNPRHKITKRGQNVTFRCDPISEHNRLYWYRQTLGQGPEFLTYFQNEAQLEKSRLLSDRFSAERPKGSFSTLEIQRTEQGDSAMYLCASSNSETQYFGPGTRLLVL.

The chain links TRBV27 to TRBJ1-5, with 7 bases that match TRBD1. The CDR3 covers 14 residues. Germline CDR1 is MNHEY and CDR2 is SMNVEV (reference sequence). V dropped 4 bases and J dropped 5; count of bases not matched to a gene: 5. The CDR3 region has the DNA TGTGCCAGCAGTTACCGACAGGGAGATCAGCCCCAGCATTTT. Translating it yields CASSYRQGDQPQHF.

The chain employs TRBV5-6 and TRBJ2-7; 9 bases align to TRBD2. J lost 1 base, V lost 1 base, and 6 bases had no gene match. The CDR3 is 16 residues long. Germline CDR1 SGHDT, CDR2 YYEEEE. CDR3 loop: CASSLLTLAGSYEQYF. DNA for the CDR3: TGTGCCAGCAGCTTGCTTACCCTAGCGGGATCCTACGAGCAGTACTTC. Filled out from reference TRBV5-6 and TRBJ2-7, the complete variable domain reads DAGVTQSPTHLIKTRGQQVTLRCSPKSGHDTVSWYQQALGQGPQFIFQYYEEEERQRGNFPDRFSGHQFPNYSSELNVNALLLGDSALYLCASSLLTLAGSYEQYFGPGTRLTVT.

CDR3 sequence (DNA): TGTGCCACACAAGGGGCAGTTTATAATTCACCCCTCCACTTT. Translating it yields CATQGAVYNSPLHF. This chain uses TRBV19 with TRBJ1-6; D might be TRBD1 (5 bases). Trimming stripped 10 bases from V and 4 bases from J, with 14 bases between. The CDR3 spans 14 residues. The germline V gene has CDR1 LNHDA and CDR2 SQIVND (reference sequence).

The genes are TRBV30 and TRBJ1-2, with D perhaps matching TRBD1 (6 bases). This CDR3 has 12 residues. Germline loops: CDR1 GTSNPN, CDR2 SVGIG (reference sequence). Trimming took 7 bases from V and 0 from J, leaving 9 bases between them. CDR3 residues: CASTGTNYGYTF. The CDR3 coding sequence is TGTGCCTCGACAGGTACTAACTATGGCTACACCTTC.

J is TRBJ1-2 and V is TRBV7-9; D is perhaps TRBD1 (5 bases). Per the germline V gene, CDR1 is SEHNR and CDR2 is FQNEAQ (reference sequence). CDR3 size: 13 residues. Between the trimmed V and J ends, which lost 5 bases and 7 bases, there was a span of 14 bases. The CDR3 here is CASSAPQGIGYTF. The CDR3 DNA sequence: TGTGCCAGCAGCGCACCTCAGGGAATTGGCTACACCTTC.

The V call is TRBV29-1, the J call TRBJ2-1; 8 bases match TRBD2. CDR1 SQVTM and CDR2 ANQGSEA come from the germline V gene. Losses at the gene ends were 3 bases for V and 7 bases for J; bases not matched to a gene: 11. The CDR3 sequence is 15 residues long. The CDR3 region is CSVERGSGIINEQFF. Here the CDR3 DNA reads TGCAGCGTTGAGCGGGGTAGCGGGATAATAAATGAGCAGTTCTTC.

V is TRBV6-5 and J is TRBJ2-1, with 10 bases fitting TRBD1. V lost 4 bases to trimming and J lost 10 bases; unmatched junction nucleotides: 4. CDR1 is MNHEY and CDR2 is SVGAGI in the germline V gene. This CDR3 contains 13 residues. The CDR3 reads CASSLGQGNEQFF. Written as DNA, the CDR3 is TGTGCCAGCAGTTTGGGACAGGGGAACGAGCAGTTCTTC.

J is TRBJ2-7 and V is TRBV7-9; D not certain. V was cut by 2 bases and J by 5 bases, with 13 bases left in between. The CDR3 spans 14 residues. CDR1 is SEHNR, CDR2 FQNEAQ, per germline (reference sequence). CDR3 sequence (DNA): TGTGCCAGCAGCTTAAACCCGGTGAGCCACGAGCAGTACTTC. This gives the protein CASSLNPVSHEQYF.

This clone showed up just once. The chain carries TRBV7-9 and TRBJ2-5; the match to TRBD2 covers 11 bases. This CDR3 contains 14 residues. The ends lost 7 bases at V and 5 bases at J; junction bases unmatched: 6. Germline loops: CDR1 SEHNR, CDR2 FQNEAQ (reference sequence). The CDR3 DNA reads TGTGCCAGCAAGACTAGCGGGATGGGGGAGACCCAGTACTTC. It yields the protein CASKTSGMGETQYF. The variable domain in full, completed from reference TRBV7-9 and TRBJ2-5, reads DTGVSQNPRHKITKRGQNVTFRCDPISEHNRLYWYRQTLGQGPEFLTYFQNEAQLEKSRLLSDRFSAERPKGSFSTLEIQRTEQGDSAMYLCASKTSGMGETQYFGPGTRLLVL.

The chain is built from TRBV5-4 and TRBJ2-7; 11 positions match TRBD2. Trimming cost V 4 bases and J 3 bases; bases outside gene matches: 9. The V gene's germline CDR1 is SGHNT and CDR2 YYREEE (reference sequence). The CDR3 is 16 residues long. CDR3 bases: TGTGCCAGCAGCCAAGTCGGACTAGCGGGTAACTACGAGCAGTACTTC. Its protein is CASSQVGLAGNYEQYF.

This rearrangement joins TRBV19 to TRBJ1-2; 7 nucleotides match TRBD1. This CDR3 region has 15 residues. J gave up 8 bases and V 6 bases, and 15 bases lay outside the gene matches. Per the germline V gene, CDR1 is LNHDA and CDR2 is SQIVND (reference sequence). The CDR3 coding sequence is TGTGCCAGTAGCGCCGCGGACAGGTTCGTACTAGGCTACACCTTC. This sequence encodes CASSAADRFVLGYTF.